Listed below are T cell receptor beta chains from one sample, sequenced in a study of CD8 T cells in Susac syndrome. A single record per CDR3 protein comes from TCRdb applying MiXCR to the immunoSEQ multiplex PCR reads. This sample has 200,000 to 250,000 distinct CDR3 sequences, with 80% to 95% found just once. The sequenced material came from CD4+ T cells from PBMCs. The receptors were sampled from a human donor with multiple sclerosis. Both conserved end residues are part of each CDR3. A D gene is named only where the DNA matches it firmly. Clone size is not always given. Where it is, it says once, few, many or a class for expanded clones.

d_call j_call clone_size v_call cdr3_nt cdr3_aa
NA TRBJ1-2 once TRBV30 TGTGCCTGGACCCCCTTGGTGGAAGGGGGTTATGGCTACACCTTC CAWTPLVEGGYGYTF
NA TRBJ2-1 NA TRBV20-1 TGCAGTGCTAGAGTGGCGGGGATCGGCAATGAGCAGTTCTTC CSARVAGIGNEQFF
TRBD1 TRBJ2-7 NA TRBV6-5 TGTGCCAGCAGTTACCTGGGACAGGGGTACGAGCAGTACTTC CASSYLGQGYEQYF
NA TRBJ2-1 NA TRBV19 TGTGCCAGTAGTATTCCGGGACTTCCCACCTTGGAGCAGTTCTTC CASSIPGLPTLEQFF
TRBD1 TRBJ2-2 NA TRBV9 TGTGCCAGCAGCGGGGGACAGACACCTAACACCGGGGAGCTGTTTTTT CASSGGQTPNTGELFF
TRBD1 TRBJ2-5 NA TRBV28 TGTGCCAGCGGACCGGGACAGACGGAACAAGAGACCCAGTACTTC CASGPGQTEQETQYF
NA TRBJ1-1 NA TRBV12-3/TRBV12-4 TGTGCCAGCCGACCGGGGCCTTGGGACACTGAAGCTTTCTTT CASRPGPWDTEAFF
NA TRBJ2-2 once TRBV12-3/TRBV12-4 TGTGCCGTAAATTACCCTAGGGCAGGGGACTACACCGGGGAGCTGTTTTTT CAVNYPRAGDYTGELFF
TRBD1 TRBJ1-2 NA TRBV4-1 TGCGCCAGCAGCCAAAGAAATGGAGACAGGGTGGGCTACACCTTC CASSQRNGDRVGYTF
NA TRBJ2-5 NA TRBV11-2 TGTGCCAGCAGCTTCGGCGCGGGTTCAGAGACCCAGTACTTC CASSFGAGSETQYF
NA TRBJ1-6 NA TRBV2 TGTGCCAGCAGGTTAGGGGGTAAGGATTCACCCCTCCACTTT CASRLGGKDSPLHF
TRBD2 TRBJ2-1 NA TRBV2 TGTGCCAGCAGGACCCAGGGTAGCGGGAACAATGAGCAGTTCTTC CASRTQGSGNNEQFF
NA TRBJ2-3 NA TRBV13 TGTGCCAGCAGCGACGGAGGACGGGGCATTACAGATACGCAGTATTTT CASSDGGRGITDTQYF
NA TRBJ2-6 NA TRBV9 TGTGCCAGCAGCCCGACCCCCCAGGGCCCAAACTCTGGGGCCAACGTCCTGACTTTC CASSPTPQGPNSGANVLTF
TRBD2 TRBJ2-1 NA TRBV3-1 TGTGCCAGCAGCCAAGCGAGAGGTAAAGCGGGGGGGCATGAGCAGTTCTTC CASSQARGKAGGHEQFF
TRBD1 TRBJ2-1 NA TRBV24-1 TGTGCCACCAGTGACGACGGACAGGGTATGAAGAATGAGCAGTTCTTC CATSDDGQGMKNEQFF
NA TRBJ1-6 NA TRBV30 TGTGCCTGGAGTGTAAACGGGGGGCAGTTCAATTCACCCCTCCACTTT CAWSVNGGQFNSPLHF
NA TRBJ1-2 NA TRBV5-1 TGCGCCAGCAGCTTGGTTTCGGGGGCGGGCTATGGCTACACCTTC CASSLVSGAGYGYTF
NA TRBJ2-7 NA TRBV3-1 TGTGCCAGCAGCCAAGAACCGGGCAGGGCGGGAGAGCAGTACTTC CASSQEPGRAGEQYF
TRBD2 TRBJ2-5 NA TRBV12-3/TRBV12-4 TGTGCCAGCAGTTCCAAGGGACTAGCGGGAGGTCTAGAGACCCAGTACTTC CASSSKGLAGGLETQYF
TRBD2 TRBJ2-3 NA TRBV7-9 TGTGCCAGCAGCTCCGGTTTAGCGGGGGTCACAGATACGCAGTATTTT CASSSGLAGVTDTQYF
NA TRBJ2-2 once TRBV7-9 TGTGCCAGCAGCTTAGCAGACGGCGGGGCCGGGGAGCTGTTTTTT CASSLADGGAGELFF
NA TRBJ2-5 NA TRBV18 TGTGCCAGCTCACCACCGTGGCAGTACCAAGAGACCCAGTACTTC CASSPPWQYQETQYF
NA TRBJ2-2 NA TRBV5-1 TGCGCCAGCAGACGGCAGAGGAACACCGGGGAGCTGTTTTTT CASRRQRNTGELFF
NA TRBJ1-5 NA TRBV30 TGTGCCTGGAGTAGAAAGGGAAGGGCCGGGCAGCCCCAGCATTTT CAWSRKGRAGQPQHF
NA TRBJ2-2 once TRBV12-3/TRBV12-4 TGTGCCCGCCGGGACGGATACACCGGGGAGCTGTTTTTT CARRDGYTGELFF
TRBD1 TRBJ1-2 NA TRBV19 TGTGCCAGTGGGGACAGTCGAAGCTTC CASGDSRSF
TRBD1 TRBJ1-4 once TRBV19 TGTGCCAGTAGGACCGGGACAGGGCAAAAACTGTTTTTT CASRTGTGQKLFF
NA TRBJ1-2 NA TRBV6-1 TGTGCCAGCAGTGACAACAGAGGCTACACCTTC CASSDNRGYTF
NA TRBJ2-3 NA TRBV4-1 TGCGCCAGCAGCCAAGAGGGGACCCCACGACTAGATACGCAGTATTTT CASSQEGTPRLDTQYF
NA TRBJ1-1 NA TRBV7-3 TGTGCCAGCAGCTTCAATGGGGACACTGAAGCTTTCTTT CASSFNGDTEAFF
TRBD1 TRBJ2-7 NA TRBV2 TGTGCCAGCAGTCCGGGGGACAGGGGCCGCTACGAGCAGTACTTC CASSPGDRGRYEQYF
NA TRBJ2-3 few TRBV18 TGTGCCAGCTCAGGGCAGAGGGGCACAGATACGCAGTATTTT CASSGQRGTDTQYF
NA TRBJ1-6 NA TRBV6-5 TGTGCCAGCAGTTACTCGACAGGTGTTAATTCACCCCTCCACTTT CASSYSTGVNSPLHF
NA TRBJ2-1 NA TRBV5-1 TGCGCCAGCCGACCGGGACTTAACAATGAGCAGTTCTTC CASRPGLNNEQFF
TRBD1 TRBJ2-3 NA TRBV4-1 TGCGCCAGCAGCCAAGAGCAGGGGGGCACAGATACGCAGTATTTT CASSQEQGGTDTQYF
NA TRBJ1-2 NA TRBV27 TGTGCCAGCGCTCCTACAGGGAACTATGGCTACACCTTC CASAPTGNYGYTF
NA TRBJ2-1 NA TRBV3-1 TGTGCCAGCAGCCCTAGGACTAATTCGGGTGAGCAGTTCTTC CASSPRTNSGEQFF
NA TRBJ1-2 NA TRBV3-1 TGTGCCAGCAGCCAAGTCAGCCATCTGACCGGCTACACCTTC CASSQVSHLTGYTF
TRBD1 TRBJ1-6 NA TRBV7-8 TGTGCCAGCAGCTTATTCGACAGGGGCTATTCACCCCTCCACTTT CASSLFDRGYSPLHF
NA TRBJ2-1 NA TRBV6-1 TGTGCCAGCAAAGTGGCGTACAATGAGCAGTTCTTC CASKVAYNEQFF
NA TRBJ2-2 NA TRBV7-2 TGTGCCAGCAGCTTAACTGGTCAGACCGGGGAGCTGTTTTTT CASSLTGQTGELFF
NA TRBJ1-1 NA TRBV4-1 TGCGCCAGCAGCCTCCTCGACGGATACACTGAAGCTTTCTTT CASSLLDGYTEAFF
NA TRBJ1-2 NA TRBV9 TGTGCCAGCAGCGTAGGTACCACCTCGGGCTACACCTTC CASSVGTTSGYTF
NA TRBJ1-2 once TRBV27 TGTGCCAGCAGTCCAGATACAGGGATCTATGGCTACACCTTC CASSPDTGIYGYTF
NA TRBJ2-2 once TRBV10-3 TGTGCCATCAGTGGTTTTACCGGGGAGCTGTTTTTT CAISGFTGELFF
NA TRBJ2-2 NA TRBV2 TGTGCCAGCATGATACTAGTAAACACCGGGGAGCTGTTTTTT CASMILVNTGELFF
NA TRBJ1-3 NA TRBV9 TGTGCCAGCAGCGAGTACGGAGACAGTCTGAGACTGTCGTTTTCTGGAAACACCATATATTTT CASSEYGDSLRLSFSGNTIYF